The 5 T cell receptor beta chains reported below all come from one sample, sequenced in a study of radiation and T cells in renal cell carcinoma. As for treatment: 15 Gy SBRT to primary tumor, nephrectomy 4 weeks later. Here immunoSEQ multiplex PCR was the method, and the copy in TCRdb shows in-frame clones only, minus some. This sample has 15,000 to 20,000 clones, with over 60% found just once. Sequencing was performed on tumor tissue, taken from a patient whose treatment included radiotherapy and nephrectomy. These receptors came from a woman between 65 and 79 years old with renal cell carcinoma.

This clone is categorized as medium-sized. The V gene is TRBV7-9, the J gene TRBJ2-1; the D is unclear. In germline, CDR1 is SEHNR, CDR2 FQNEAQ (reference sequence). The CDR3 is 12 amino acids. V was trimmed by 2 bases and J by 7 bases, leaving 6 bases between them. The CDR3 nucleotides read TGTGCCAGCAGCTTATACGCGAATGAGCAGTTCTTC. As protein: CASSLYANEQFF.

J is TRBJ1-5 and V is TRBV27; weak D call: TRBD1 (6 bases). The V end lost 5 bases, the J end lost 5 bases, and 16 bases lay between the germline ends. The CDR3 sequence is 15 residues long. The germline CDR1 and CDR2 sequences are MNHEY and SMNVEV (reference sequence). The DNA of the CDR3 is TGTGCCAGCAGTCTGTCTCCACAGGGAGATCAGCCCCAGCATTTT. It is translated as CASSLSPQGDQPQHF.

The chain combines TRBV5-1 with TRBJ2-5; D possibly uses TRBD1 or TRBD2 (5 bases each). The V and J ends lost 4 bases and 2 bases respectively, with 12 bases between them. The CDR3 spans 14 residues. The germline V gene encodes CDR1 SGHRS and CDR2 YFSETQ. CDR3 protein: CASSTGDAQETQYF. CDR3 nucleotide sequence: TGCGCCAGCAGCACTGGGGACGCTCAAGAGACCCAGTACTTC.

The rearrangement links TRBV15 to TRBJ2-2; D remains ambiguous. Germline V gives CDR1 LNHNV, CDR2 YYDKDF (reference sequence). V dropped 1 base and J dropped 4 bases, with 10 bases sitting between them. The CDR3 totals 15 residues. CDR3 in amino acids: CATSRVAPSTGELFF. The CDR3, as DNA: TGTGCCACCAGCAGAGTGGCGCCAAGCACCGGGGAGCTGTTTTTT.

The V and J genes are TRBV6-6 and TRBJ2-3, with D possibly called TRBD1 or TRBD2 (5 bases each). CDR1 MNHNY and CDR2 SVGAGI come from the germline V gene (reference sequence). The ends were cut back, 2 bases at V and 2 bases at J, with 8 bases in the middle. This CDR3 comprises 14 residues. The CDR3 DNA is TGTGCCAGCAGTTACGTGGGGACCACAGATACGCAGTATTTT. Translated, it gives CASSYVGTTDTQYF.